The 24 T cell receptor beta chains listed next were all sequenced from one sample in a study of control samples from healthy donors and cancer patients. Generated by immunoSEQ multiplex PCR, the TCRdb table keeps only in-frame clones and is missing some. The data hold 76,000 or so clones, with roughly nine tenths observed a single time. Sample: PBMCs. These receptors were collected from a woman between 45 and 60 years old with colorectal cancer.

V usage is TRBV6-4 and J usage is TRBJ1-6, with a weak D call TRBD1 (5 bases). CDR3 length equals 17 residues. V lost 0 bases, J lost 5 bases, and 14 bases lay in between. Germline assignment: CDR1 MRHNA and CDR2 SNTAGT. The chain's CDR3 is CASSDSRAGGHNSPLHF. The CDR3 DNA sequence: TGTGCCAGCAGTGACTCCCGGGCCGGGGGTCATAATTCACCCCTCCACTTT.

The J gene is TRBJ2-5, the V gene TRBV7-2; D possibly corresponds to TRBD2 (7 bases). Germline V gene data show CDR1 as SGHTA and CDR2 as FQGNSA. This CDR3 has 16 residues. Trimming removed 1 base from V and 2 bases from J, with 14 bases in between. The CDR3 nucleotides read TGTGCCAGCAGCTTAGTTCGGACTAGGGGGCAAGAGACCCAGTACTTC. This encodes CASSLVRTRGQETQYF.

The CDR3 spells CASSLWVESTGELFF. The CDR3 bases are TGTGCCAGCAGCTTATGGGTCGAATCCACCGGGGAGCTGTTTTTT. This chain joins TRBV7-2 and TRBJ2-2; D is ambiguous. Trimming removed 2 bases at V and 4 bases at J, with 11 bases between. The CDR3 loop spans 15 amino acids. In germline, CDR1 is SGHTA, CDR2 FQGNSA.

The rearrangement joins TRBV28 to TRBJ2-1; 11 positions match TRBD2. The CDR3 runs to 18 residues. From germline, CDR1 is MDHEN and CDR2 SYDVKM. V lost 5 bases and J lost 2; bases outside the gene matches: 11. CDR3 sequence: CASSPGLAASITYNEQFF. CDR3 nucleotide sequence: TGTGCCAGCAGTCCGGGACTAGCGGCCTCGATTACCTACAATGAGCAGTTCTTC.

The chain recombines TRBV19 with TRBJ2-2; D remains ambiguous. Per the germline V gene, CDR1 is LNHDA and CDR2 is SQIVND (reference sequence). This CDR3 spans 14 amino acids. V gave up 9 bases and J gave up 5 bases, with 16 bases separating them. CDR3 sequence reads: CASTGPPETGELFF. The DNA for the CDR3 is TGTGCCAGCACCGGGCCCCCGGAGACCGGGGAGCTGTTTTTT.

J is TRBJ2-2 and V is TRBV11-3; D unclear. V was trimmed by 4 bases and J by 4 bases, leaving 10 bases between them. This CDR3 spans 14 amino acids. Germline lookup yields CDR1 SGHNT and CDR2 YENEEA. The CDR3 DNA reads TGTGCCAGCAGCTCCGGGCGAGGCACCGGGGAGCTGTTTTTT. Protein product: CASSSGRGTGELFF.

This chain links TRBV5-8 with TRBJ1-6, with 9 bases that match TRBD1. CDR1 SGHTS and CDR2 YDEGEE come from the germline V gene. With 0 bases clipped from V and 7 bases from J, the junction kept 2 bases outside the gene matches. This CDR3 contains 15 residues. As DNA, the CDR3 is TGTGCCAGCAGCTTGGCCGGACAGGGGAATTCACCCCTCCACTTT. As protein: CASSLAGQGNSPLHF. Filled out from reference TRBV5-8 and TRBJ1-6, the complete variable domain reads EAGVTQSPTHLIKTRGQQATLRCSPISGHTSVYWYQQALGLGLQFLLWYDEGEERNRGNFPPRFSGRQFPNYSSELNVNALELEDSALYLCASSLAGQGNSPLHFGNGTRLTVT.

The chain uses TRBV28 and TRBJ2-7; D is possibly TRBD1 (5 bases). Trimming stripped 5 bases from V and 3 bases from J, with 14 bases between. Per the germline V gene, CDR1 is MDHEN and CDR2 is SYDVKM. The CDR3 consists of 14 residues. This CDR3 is CASSTTVPYYEQYV. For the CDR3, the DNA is TGTGCCAGCAGTACGACAGTCCCTTACTACGAGCAGTACGTC.

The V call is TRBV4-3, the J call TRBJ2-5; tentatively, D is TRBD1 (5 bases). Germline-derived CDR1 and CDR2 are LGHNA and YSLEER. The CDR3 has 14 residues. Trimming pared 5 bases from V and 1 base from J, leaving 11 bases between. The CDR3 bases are TGCGCCAGCAGCTCTCAGACAGCCCAAGAGACCCAGTACTTC. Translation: CASSSQTAQETQYF.

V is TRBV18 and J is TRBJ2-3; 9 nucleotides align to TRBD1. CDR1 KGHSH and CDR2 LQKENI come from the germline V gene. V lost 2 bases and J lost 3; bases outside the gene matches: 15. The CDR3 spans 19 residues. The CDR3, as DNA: TGTGCCAGCTCACCATCGGGCGGACAGGGGATCCCCGGGACAGATACGCAGTATTTT. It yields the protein CASSPSGGQGIPGTDTQYF.

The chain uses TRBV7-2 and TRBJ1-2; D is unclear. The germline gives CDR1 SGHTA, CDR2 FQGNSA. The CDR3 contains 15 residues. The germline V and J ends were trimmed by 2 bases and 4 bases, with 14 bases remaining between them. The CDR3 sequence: CASSLPGSDLYGYTF. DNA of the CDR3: TGTGCCAGCAGCTTACCCGGGTCGGACCTCTATGGCTACACCTTC.

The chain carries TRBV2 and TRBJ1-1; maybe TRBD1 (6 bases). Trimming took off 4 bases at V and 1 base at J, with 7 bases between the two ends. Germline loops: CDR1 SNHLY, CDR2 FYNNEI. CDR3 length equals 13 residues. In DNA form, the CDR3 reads TGTGCCAGCAGTGTGGGGGCGAACACTGAAGCTTTCTTT. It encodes CASSVGANTEAFF.

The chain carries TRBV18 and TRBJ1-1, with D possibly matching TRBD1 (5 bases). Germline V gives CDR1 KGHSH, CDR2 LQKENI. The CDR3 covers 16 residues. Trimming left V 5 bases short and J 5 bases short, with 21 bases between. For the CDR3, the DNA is TGTGCCAGCTCATCAGATTCTGGGGGGAGGGCTACTGAAGCTTTCTTT. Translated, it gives CASSSDSGGRATEAFF.

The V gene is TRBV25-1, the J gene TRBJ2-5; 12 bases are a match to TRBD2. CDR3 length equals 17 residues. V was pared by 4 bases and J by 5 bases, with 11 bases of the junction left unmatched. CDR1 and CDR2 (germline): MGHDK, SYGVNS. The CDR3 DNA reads TGTGCCAGCAGTGGGACTTCTAGCGGGGGGGCACGGGAGACCCAGTACTTC. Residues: CASSGTSSGGARETQYF. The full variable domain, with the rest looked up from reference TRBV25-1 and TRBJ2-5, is EADIYQTPRYLVIGTGKKITLECSQTMGHDKMYWYQQDPGMELHLIHYSYGVNSTEKGDLSSESTVSRIRTEHFPLTLESARPSHTSQYLCASSGTSSGGARETQYFGPGTRLLVL.

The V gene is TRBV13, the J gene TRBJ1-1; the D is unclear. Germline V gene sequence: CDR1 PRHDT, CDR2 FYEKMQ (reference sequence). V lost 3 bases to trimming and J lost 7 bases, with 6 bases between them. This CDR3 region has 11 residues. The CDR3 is CASSFPGEAFF. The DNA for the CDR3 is TGTGCCAGCAGCTTCCCCGGTGAAGCTTTCTTT.

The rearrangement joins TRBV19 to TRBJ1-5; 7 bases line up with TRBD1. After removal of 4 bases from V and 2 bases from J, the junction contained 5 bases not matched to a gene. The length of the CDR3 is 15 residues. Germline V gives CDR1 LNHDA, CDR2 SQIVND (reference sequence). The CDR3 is CASSKTGDGNQPQHF. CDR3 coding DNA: TGTGCCAGTAGTAAAACAGGGGATGGCAATCAGCCCCAGCATTTT.

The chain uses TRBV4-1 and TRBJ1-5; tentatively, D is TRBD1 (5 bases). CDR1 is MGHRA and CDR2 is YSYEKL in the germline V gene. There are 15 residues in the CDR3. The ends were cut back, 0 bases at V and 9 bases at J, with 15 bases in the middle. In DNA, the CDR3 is TGCGCCAGCAGCCAAGATATAGGGGACGGTGGGCCCCAGCATTTT. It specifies CASSQDIGDGGPQHF.

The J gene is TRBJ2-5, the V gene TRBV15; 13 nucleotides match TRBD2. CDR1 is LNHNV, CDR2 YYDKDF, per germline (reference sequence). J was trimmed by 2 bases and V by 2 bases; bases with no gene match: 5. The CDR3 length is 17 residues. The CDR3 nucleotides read TGTGCCACCAGCAGATCGCCGGGACTAGCGGGACAAGAGACCCAGTACTTC. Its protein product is CATSRSPGLAGQETQYF.

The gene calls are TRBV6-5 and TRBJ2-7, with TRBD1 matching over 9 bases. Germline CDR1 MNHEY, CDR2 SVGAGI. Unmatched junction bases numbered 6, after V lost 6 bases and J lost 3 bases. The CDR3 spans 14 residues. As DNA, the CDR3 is TGTGCCAGCAGGGTCGGGACAGGGATCTACGAGCAGTACGTC. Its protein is CASRVGTGIYEQYV.

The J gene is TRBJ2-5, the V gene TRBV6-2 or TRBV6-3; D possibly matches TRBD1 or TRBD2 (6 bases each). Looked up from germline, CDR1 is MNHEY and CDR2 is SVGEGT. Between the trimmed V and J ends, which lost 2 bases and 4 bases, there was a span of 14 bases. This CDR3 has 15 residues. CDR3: CASSYNREVGETQYF. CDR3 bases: TGTGCCAGCAGTTACAACAGGGAGGTCGGAGAGACCCAGTACTTC.

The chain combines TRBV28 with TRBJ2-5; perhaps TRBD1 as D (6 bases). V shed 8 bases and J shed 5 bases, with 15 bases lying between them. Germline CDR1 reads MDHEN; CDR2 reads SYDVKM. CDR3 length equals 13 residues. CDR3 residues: CASRQQGSETQYF. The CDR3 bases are TGTGCCAGCCGTCAACAGGGAAGCGAGACCCAGTACTTC. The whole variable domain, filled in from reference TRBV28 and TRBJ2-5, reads DVKVTQSSRYLVKRTGEKVFLECVQDMDHENMFWYRQDPGLGLRLIYFSYDVKMKEKGDIPEGYSVSREKKERFSLILESASTNQTSMYLCASRQQGSETQYFGPGTRLLVL.

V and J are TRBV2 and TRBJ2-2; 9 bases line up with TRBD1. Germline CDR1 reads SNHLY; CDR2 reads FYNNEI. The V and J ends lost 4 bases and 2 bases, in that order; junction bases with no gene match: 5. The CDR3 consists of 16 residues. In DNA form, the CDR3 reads TGTGCCAGCAGTGTGTCGGGACAGGGAAACACCGGGGAGCTGTTTTTT. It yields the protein CASSVSGQGNTGELFF.

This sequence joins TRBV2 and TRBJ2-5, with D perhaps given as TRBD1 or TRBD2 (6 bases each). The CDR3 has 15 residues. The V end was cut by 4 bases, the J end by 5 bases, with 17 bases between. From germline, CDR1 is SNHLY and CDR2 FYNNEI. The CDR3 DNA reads TGTGCCAGCAGTGGGCAGGTGGGGGGCAGGGAGACCCAGTACTTC. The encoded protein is CASSGQVGGRETQYF. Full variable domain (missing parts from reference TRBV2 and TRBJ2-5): EPEVTQTPSHQVTQMGQEVILRCVPISNHLYFYWYRQILGQKVEFLVSFYNNEISEKSEIFDDQFSVERPDGSNFTLKIRSTKLEDSAMYFCASSGQVGGRETQYFGPGTRLLVL.

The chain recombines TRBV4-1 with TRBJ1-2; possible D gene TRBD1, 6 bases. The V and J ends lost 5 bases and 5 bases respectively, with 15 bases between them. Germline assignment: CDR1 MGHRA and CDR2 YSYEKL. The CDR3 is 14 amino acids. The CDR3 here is CASSARSGEYGYTF. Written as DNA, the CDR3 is TGCGCCAGCAGCGCAAGATCAGGGGAGTATGGCTACACCTTC.